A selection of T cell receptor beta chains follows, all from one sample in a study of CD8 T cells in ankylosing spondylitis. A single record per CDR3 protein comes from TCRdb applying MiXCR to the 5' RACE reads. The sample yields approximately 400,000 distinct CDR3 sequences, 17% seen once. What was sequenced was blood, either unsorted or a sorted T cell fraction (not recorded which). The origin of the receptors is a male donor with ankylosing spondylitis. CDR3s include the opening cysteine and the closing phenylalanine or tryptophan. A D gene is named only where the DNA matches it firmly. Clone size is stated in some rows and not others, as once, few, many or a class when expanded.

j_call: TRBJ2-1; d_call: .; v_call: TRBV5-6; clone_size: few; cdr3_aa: CASSLRFGHYNEQFF; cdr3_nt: TGTGCCAGCAGCTTAAGGTTTGGTCACTACAATGAGCAGTTCTTC
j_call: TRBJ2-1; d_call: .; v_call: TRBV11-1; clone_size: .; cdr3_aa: CASSLRGAAISYNEQFF; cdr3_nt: TGTGCCAGCAGCTTAAGAGGGGCCGCGATCTCCTACAATGAGCAGTTCTTC
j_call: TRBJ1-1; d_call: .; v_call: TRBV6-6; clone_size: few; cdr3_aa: CASGFRTAEAFF; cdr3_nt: TGTGCCAGCGGGTTCAGGACAGCTGAAGCTTTCTTT
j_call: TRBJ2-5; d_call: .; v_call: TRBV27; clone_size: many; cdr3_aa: CASSLSRETQYF; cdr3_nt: TGTGCCAGCAGTTTATCGAGGGAGACCCAGTACTTC
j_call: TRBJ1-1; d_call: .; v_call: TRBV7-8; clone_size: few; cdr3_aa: CASSTDRGWTEAFF; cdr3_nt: TGTGCCAGCAGCACCGACCGGGGCTGGACTGAAGCTTTCTTT
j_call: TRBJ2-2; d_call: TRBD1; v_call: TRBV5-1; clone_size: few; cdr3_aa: CASSPRQGGAGELFF; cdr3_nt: TGCGCCAGCAGCCCGCGACAGGGGGGCGCCGGGGAGCTGTTTTTT
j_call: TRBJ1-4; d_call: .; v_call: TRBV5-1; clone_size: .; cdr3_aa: CASSLGGGDGEKLFF; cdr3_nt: TGCGCCAGCAGCTTGGGCGGGGGCGATGGTGAAAAACTGTTTTTT
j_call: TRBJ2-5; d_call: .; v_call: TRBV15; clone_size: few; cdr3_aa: CATSRKTGGEETQYF; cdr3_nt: TGTGCCACCAGCCGAAAAACAGGGGGGGAAGAGACCCAGTACTTC
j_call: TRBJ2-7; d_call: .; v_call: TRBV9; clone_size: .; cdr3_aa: CASSVGYNSYEQYF; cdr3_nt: TGTGCCAGCAGCGTAGGGTACAACTCCTACGAGCAGTACTTC
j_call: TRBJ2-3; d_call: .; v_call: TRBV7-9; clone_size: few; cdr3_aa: CASSLALSGDTDTQYF; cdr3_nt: TGTGCCAGCAGCTTAGCGCTTTCGGGCGATACAGATACGCAGTATTTT
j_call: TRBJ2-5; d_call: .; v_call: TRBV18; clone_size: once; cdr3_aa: CASSPPLLGQETQYF; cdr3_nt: TGTGCCAGCTCACCACCCCTCCTAGGGCAAGAGACCCAGTACTTC
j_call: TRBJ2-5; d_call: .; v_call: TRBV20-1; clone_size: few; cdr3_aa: CSGTGTQETQYF; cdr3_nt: TGCAGTGGCACCGGGACTCAAGAGACCCAGTACTTC
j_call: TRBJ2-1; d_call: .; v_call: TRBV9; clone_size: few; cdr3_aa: CASNRLDSYNEQFF; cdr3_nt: TGTGCCAGCAACAGACTAGACTCCTACAATGAGCAGTTCTTC
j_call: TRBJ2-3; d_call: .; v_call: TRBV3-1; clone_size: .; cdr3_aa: CASRGGSTQYF; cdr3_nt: TGTGCCAGCAGAGGAGGGAGTACGCAGTATTTT
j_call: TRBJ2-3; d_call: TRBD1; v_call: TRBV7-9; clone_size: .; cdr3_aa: CASSTGDRAFTDTQYF; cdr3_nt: TGTGCCAGCAGCACGGGGGACAGGGCCTTCACAGATACGCAGTATTTT
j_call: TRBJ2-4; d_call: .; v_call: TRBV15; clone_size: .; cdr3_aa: CATSPPGEAKNIQYF; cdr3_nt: TGTGCCACCAGCCCCCCGGGGGAGGCCAAAAACATTCAGTACTTC
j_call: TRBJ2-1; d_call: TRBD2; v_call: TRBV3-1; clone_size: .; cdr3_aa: CASSFLPGTKYNEQFF; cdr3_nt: TGTGCCAGCAGCTTTTTGCCCGGGACTAAATACAATGAGCAGTTCTTC
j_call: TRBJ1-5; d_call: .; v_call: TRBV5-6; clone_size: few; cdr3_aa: CASSLFLSNQPQHF; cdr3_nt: TGTGCCAGCAGCTTGTTCCTTAGCAATCAGCCCCAGCATTTT
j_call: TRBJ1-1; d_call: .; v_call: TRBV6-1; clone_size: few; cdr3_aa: CASSEDPGVTEAFF; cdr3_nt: TGTGCCAGCAGTGAAGACCCAGGGGTGACTGAAGCTTTCTTT
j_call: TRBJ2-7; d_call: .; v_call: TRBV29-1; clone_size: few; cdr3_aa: CSVQDRYEQYF; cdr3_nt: TGCAGCGTTCAGGACCGATACGAGCAGTACTTC
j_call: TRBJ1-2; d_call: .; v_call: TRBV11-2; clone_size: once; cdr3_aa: CASSSTRPNRRGYTF; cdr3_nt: TGTGCCAGCAGCTCCACCAGGCCCAACCGAAGGGGCTACACCTTC
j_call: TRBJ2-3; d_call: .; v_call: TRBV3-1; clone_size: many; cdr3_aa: CASSQVTDTQYF; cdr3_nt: TGTGCCAGCAGCCAAGTCACAGATACGCAGTATTTT
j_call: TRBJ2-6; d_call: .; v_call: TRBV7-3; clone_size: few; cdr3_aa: CASSLRLTSGANVLTF; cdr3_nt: TGTGCCAGCAGCTTAAGACTAACCTCTGGGGCCAACGTCCTGACTTTC
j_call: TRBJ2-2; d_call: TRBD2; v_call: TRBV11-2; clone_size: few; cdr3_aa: CASSPPGLAGRGTGELFF; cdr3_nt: TGTGCCAGCAGCCCGCCCGGATTAGCGGGACGAGGGACCGGGGAGCTGTTTTTT
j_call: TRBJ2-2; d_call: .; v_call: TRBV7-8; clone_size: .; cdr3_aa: CASTPELHTGELFF; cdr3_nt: TGTGCCAGCACACCCGAACTGCACACCGGGGAGCTGTTTTTT
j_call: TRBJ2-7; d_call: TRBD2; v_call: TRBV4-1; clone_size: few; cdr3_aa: CASSQDWTGGGYEQYF; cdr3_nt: TGCGCCAGCAGCCAAGATTGGACGGGGGGGGGCTACGAGCAGTACTTC
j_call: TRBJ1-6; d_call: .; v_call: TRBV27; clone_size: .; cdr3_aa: CASRPGGRAPSPLHF; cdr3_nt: TGTGCCAGCAGGCCGGGTGGCAGGGCGCCCTCACCCCTCCACTTT
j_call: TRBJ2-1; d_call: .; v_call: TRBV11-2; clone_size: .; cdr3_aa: CASSLEGQSRNEQFF; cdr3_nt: TGTGCCAGCAGCTTAGAAGGACAGAGTAGAAATGAGCAGTTCTTC
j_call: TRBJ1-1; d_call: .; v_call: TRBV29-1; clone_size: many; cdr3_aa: CSAQSNTEAFF; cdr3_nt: TGCAGCGCCCAGTCCAACACTGAAGCTTTCTTT
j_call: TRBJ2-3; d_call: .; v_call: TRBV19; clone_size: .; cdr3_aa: CASSFGPKVDTQYF; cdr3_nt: TGTGCCAGTAGCTTCGGACCCAAGGTTGATACGCAGTATTTT
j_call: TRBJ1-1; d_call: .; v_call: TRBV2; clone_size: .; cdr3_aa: CASSIRGGGPTEAFF; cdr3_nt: TGTGCCAGCAGTATCAGGGGTGGGGGTCCGACTGAAGCTTTCTTT
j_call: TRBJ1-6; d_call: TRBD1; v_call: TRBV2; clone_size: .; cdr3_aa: CASKGQGNNSPLHF; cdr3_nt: TGTGCCAGCAAAGGACAGGGGAATAATTCACCCCTCCACTTT
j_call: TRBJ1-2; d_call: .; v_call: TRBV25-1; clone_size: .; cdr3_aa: CASSESAGWSYGYTF; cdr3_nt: TGTGCCAGCAGTGAATCGGCAGGGTGGTCCTATGGCTACACCTTC
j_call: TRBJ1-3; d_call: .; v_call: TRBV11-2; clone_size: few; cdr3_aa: CASSPNGQRRNTIYF; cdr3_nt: TGTGCCAGCAGCCCAAACGGACAGCGCCGGAACACCATATATTTT
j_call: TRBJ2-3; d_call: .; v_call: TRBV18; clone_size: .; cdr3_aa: CASSFLTGTDTQYF; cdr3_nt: TGTGCCAGCTCATTCCTAACAGGGACAGATACGCAGTATTTT